This T cell receptor (beta chain) was profiled in a study of cytomegalovirus exposure and HLA in healthy donors. As for the study in general: HLA-typed donors contributed 65 million to 95 million unique TCRs, which were held in an early data release.

Study conclusions and caveats: Prior analysis indicated that the majority of TCR beta V segments exhibited productivity approximately 87% or approximately 30% of the time. A later analysis reportedly found that, within productive TCRs, an Asian-associated ancestry cluster had fewer N-insertions than the mean observed across the approximately 700 donors.

With 4 bases removed from V and 3 bases from J, the gap between germline ends came to 9 bases. Germline assignment: CDR1 MDHEN and CDR2 SYDVKM. There are 13 residues in the CDR3. PCR primers comprised 60 Vbeta and 13 Jbeta primers. Produced via immunoSEQ multiplex PCR; TCRdb's table is partial and in-frame only. The data show 90,000 to 120,000 clones, around 80% seen once. To note about this clone: What it recognizes is unknown.

The sample was PBMCs. The clonotype comes from a woman between 40 and 50 years old in good health and CMV-seronegative. The V call is TRBV28, the J call TRBJ1-1, with D possibly being TRBD1 (5 bases). Here the CDR3 DNA reads TGTGCCAGCAGTTCCAGGGTGCACACTGAAGCTTTCTTT. Protein: CASSSRVHTEAFF.